The 3 T cell receptor beta chains below come from one sample, sequenced in a study of shared clonotypes between healthy human individuals (dated by TCRdb to 2020 to 2022). Library generation was performed with the immunoSEQ multiplex PCR assay. Imported from immuneACCESS, the table was reduced by TCRdb to in-frame sequences with V and J called. These copies leave out some clones; in studies compared against another copy, an unresolved V gene accounts for under half, and the cause of the remainder is not known. This sample comprises under 650,000 clones, almost 97% of them detected only once. Of the sample, 0.05% to 0.07% falls within the top ten clones. What was sequenced was naive CD4+ T cells sorted from blood. The cell subset or site label here, explained by the study, means: CD45RA+ positively selected. The receptors originated from a woman younger than 45 in good health.

The chain is built from TRBV7-2 and TRBJ1-5; possible D gene TRBD1, 5 bases. The V end was cut by 2 bases, the J end by 1 base, with 9 bases between. The germline CDR1 and CDR2 sequences are SGHTA and FQGNSA. This CDR3 contains 15 residues. CDR3 residues: CASSLTWGSNQPQHF. Written as DNA, the CDR3 is TGTGCCAGCAGCTTAACTTGGGGGAGCAATCAGCCCCAGCATTTT.

The chain carries TRBV18 and TRBJ2-3; 9 positions match TRBD1. Losses at the gene ends were 3 bases for V and 1 base for J; bases not matched to a gene: 14. This CDR3 has 19 residues. Germline V lookup: CDR1 KGHSH, CDR2 LQKENI. The CDR3 DNA follows: TGTGCCAGCTCACCGTCCCGGGACAGGGAAGGTCTGCGCACAGATACGCAGTATTTT. Its translation: CASSPSRDREGLRTDTQYF.

The chain carries TRBV2 and TRBJ1-3; D gene uncertain. The CDR3 length is 15 residues. The V and J ends lost 6 bases and 0 bases respectively, with 12 bases between them. Germline V CDR1 and CDR2: SNHLY, FYNNEI. CDR3: CASSYDGNSGNTIYF. CDR3 DNA: TGTGCCAGCAGCTACGACGGCAACTCTGGAAACACCATATATTTT.